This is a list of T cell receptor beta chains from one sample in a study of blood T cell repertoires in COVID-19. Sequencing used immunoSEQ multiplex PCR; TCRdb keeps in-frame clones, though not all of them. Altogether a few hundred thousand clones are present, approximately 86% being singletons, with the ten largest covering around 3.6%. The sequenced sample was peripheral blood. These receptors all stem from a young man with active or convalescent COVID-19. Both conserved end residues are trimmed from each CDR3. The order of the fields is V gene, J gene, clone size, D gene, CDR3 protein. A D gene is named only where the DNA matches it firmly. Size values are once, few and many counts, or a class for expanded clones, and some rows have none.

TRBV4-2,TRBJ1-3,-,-,ASSQNRERNTIY
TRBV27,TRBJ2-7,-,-,ASSFGTTYEQY
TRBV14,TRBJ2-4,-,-,ASTRQEIDKLL
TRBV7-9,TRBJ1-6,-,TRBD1,ASSARDSSALH
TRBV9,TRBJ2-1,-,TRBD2,ASSGTSGYNEQF
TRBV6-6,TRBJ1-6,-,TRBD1,ASRPRGAYNSPLH
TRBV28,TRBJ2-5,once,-,ASCQGIQETQY
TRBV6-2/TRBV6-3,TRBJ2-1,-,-,ASSQQGGEQF
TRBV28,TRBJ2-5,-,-,ASSLPGRAQETQY
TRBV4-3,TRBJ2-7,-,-,ASSQDWDNEQY
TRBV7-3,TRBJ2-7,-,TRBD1,ASSSGTGAKEQY
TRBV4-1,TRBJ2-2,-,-,ASSPQSTGELF
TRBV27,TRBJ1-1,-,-,ASSLTGVNTEAF
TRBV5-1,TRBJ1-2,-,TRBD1,ASSPLSGTGDGYT
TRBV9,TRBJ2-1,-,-,ASSVVQGTYNEQF
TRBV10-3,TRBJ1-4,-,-,AISESGGSHEKLF
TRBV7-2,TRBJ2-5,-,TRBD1,ASSRSWTGVETQY
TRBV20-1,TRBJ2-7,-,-,SAHISERQY
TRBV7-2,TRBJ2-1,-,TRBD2,ASSPQGAGGYNEQF
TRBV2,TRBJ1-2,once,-,AVNGGARYGYT
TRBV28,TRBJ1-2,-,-,ASSPMRGGVYGYT
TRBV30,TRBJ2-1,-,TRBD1,AWNAGTGANEQF
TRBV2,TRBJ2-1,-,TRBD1,ASSETGGQGKF
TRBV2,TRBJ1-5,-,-,ASSGQGNQPQH
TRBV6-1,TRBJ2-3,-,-,ASSEGGGTGTDTQY
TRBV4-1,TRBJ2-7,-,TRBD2,ASSQKVTSGSYEQY
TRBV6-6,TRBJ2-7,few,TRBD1,ASSYRDRDYEQY
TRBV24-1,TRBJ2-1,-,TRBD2,ATSDLAGGFAEQF
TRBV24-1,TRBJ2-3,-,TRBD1,ATSVQGALGTDTQY
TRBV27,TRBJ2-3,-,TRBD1,ASSLISVQGGTDTQY
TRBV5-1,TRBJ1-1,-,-,ASSFQGGVTEAF
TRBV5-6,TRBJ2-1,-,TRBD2,ASSFGTSGTHYNEQF
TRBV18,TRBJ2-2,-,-,ASSPPKGTGELF
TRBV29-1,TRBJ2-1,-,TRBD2,SVSRLASDNEQF
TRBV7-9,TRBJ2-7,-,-,ASREDSYEQY
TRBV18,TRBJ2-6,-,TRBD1,ASSSDRAGANVLT
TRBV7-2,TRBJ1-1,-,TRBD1,ASSRRGRGQTNTEAF
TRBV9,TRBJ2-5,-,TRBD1,ASSAGQGKETQY
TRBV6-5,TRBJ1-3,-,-,ASSQGSGNTIY
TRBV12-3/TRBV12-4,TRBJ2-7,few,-,ASSPPLSYEQY
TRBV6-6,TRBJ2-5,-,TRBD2,ASSYSSGRWSETQY
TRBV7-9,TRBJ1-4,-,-,ASKLKGPANEKLF
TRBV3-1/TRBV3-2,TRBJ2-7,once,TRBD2,ASSLKIAGGIGEQY
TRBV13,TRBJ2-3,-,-,ASSPAGRSTDTQY
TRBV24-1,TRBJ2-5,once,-,ATSGEGGGDQETQY
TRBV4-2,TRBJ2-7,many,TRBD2,ASSDSGVTYEQY
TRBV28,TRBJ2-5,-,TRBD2,ASSPAGLAGQETQY
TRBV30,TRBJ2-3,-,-,AWSPLEGAKDTQY
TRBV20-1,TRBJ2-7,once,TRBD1,SAIDRAISYEQY
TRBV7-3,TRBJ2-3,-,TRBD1,ASSPHPDRADTQY
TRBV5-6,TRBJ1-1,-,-,ASTSKKVGDTEAF
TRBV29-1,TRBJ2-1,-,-,SVDNPYRESEQF
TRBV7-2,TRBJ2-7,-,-,ASSPRGVAGGREQY
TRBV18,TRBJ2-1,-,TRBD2,ASSPIIGRGSSYNEQF
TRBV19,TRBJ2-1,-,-,ASSIAGVRYNEQF
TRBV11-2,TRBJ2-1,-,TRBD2,ASSLAGGSLNEQF
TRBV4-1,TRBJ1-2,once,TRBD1,ASSQPRTGEGYT
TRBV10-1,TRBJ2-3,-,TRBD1,ASSEGGVNTQY